This T cell receptor (beta chain) originates from a study of cytomegalovirus exposure and HLA in healthy donors. This clone came up a few times. The CDR3 loop spans 13 amino acids. The germline V gene has CDR1 SGHNT and CDR2 YYREEE (reference sequence). V shed 3 bases and J shed 1 base, with 7 bases lying between them. Primers: 60 Vbeta forward and 13 Jbeta reverse. The table came from immunoSEQ multiplex PCR; TCRdb's copy has only in-frame clones and leaves some out. The table lists 120,000 or so clones, less than 10% of them singletons, with approximately 6% in the top ten. Sequencing was done on a sample of PBMCs. This TCR derives from a woman in her forties in good health and CMV-seropositive. The genes are TRBV5-4 and TRBJ2-5; perhaps TRBD1 as D (5 bases). CDR3 DNA sequence: TGTGCCAGCAGCTATGACAGCCAAGAGACCCAGTACTTC. Protein: CASSYDSQETQYF.